What follows are 19 T cell receptor beta chains derived from one specimen sequenced in a study of glioma-infiltrating T cells after dendritic cell vaccination. Using immunoSEQ multiplex PCR, the repertoire was profiled, and TCRdb retains in-frame clones only, with some absent. Here the sample spans 110,000 or so clones, roughly 89% being singletons. Time point indicated: after dendritic cell vaccination, including at tumor progression/relapse. The sequencing used blood, collected after dendritic cell vaccination. The receptors originated from a human donor with glioblastoma.

The chain is built from TRBV27 and TRBJ2-7; tentatively, D is TRBD1 (6 bases). The V end was cut by 6 bases, the J end by 3 bases, with 12 bases between. The CDR3 has 13 residues. Per the germline V gene, CDR1 is MNHEY and CDR2 is SMNVEV (reference sequence). This CDR3 is CASRKGHLYEQYF. In nucleotides, the CDR3 is TGTGCCAGCAGGAAGGGACACCTCTACGAGCAGTACTTC.

This chain links TRBV9 with TRBJ2-5, with 7 bases identical to TRBD2. Germline CDR1 is SGDLS and CDR2 is YYNGEE. There are 16 residues in the CDR3. V shed 0 bases, J shed 0 bases, and the junction held 5 bases outside the gene matches. The CDR3 DNA follows: TGTGCCAGCAGCGTAGGGGGAGGGGTGTACCAAGAGACCCAGTACTTC. Protein sequence: CASSVGGGVYQETQYF. Complete variable domain (other parts from reference TRBV9 and TRBJ2-5): DSGVTQTPKHLITATGQRVTLRCSPRSGDLSVYWYQQSLDQGLQFLIQYYNGEERAKGNILERFSAQQFPDLHSELNLSSLELGDSALYFCASSVGGGVYQETQYFGPGTRLLVL.

V usage is TRBV5-1 and J usage is TRBJ2-7; 10 positions agree with TRBD1. The germline V gene encodes CDR1 SGHRS and CDR2 YFSETQ. This CDR3 comprises 14 residues. V was pared by 3 bases and J by 5 bases, with 5 bases of the junction left unmatched. CDR3: CASSYGQGENEQYF. In DNA form, the CDR3 reads TGCGCCAGCAGCTACGGACAGGGGGAGAACGAGCAGTACTTC.

The CDR3, as DNA: TGTGCCAGCAGCTCGGCCGAGAGGGCTTACAATGAGCAGTTCTTC. Residues: CASSSAERAYNEQFF. The gene calls are TRBV28 and TRBJ2-1; D is possibly TRBD2 (5 bases). The CDR3 has 15 amino acids. Looked up from germline, CDR1 is MDHEN and CDR2 is SYDVKM. V gave up 6 bases and J gave up 4 bases, with 16 bases separating them.

This chain links TRBV5-6 with TRBJ1-2, with a possible D match to TRBD1 (5 bases). Germline V gene data show CDR1 as SGHDT and CDR2 as YYEEEE. V was shortened by 1 base and J by 6 bases, with 22 bases between the two germline ends. The CDR3 is 17 amino acids. The CDR3 bases are TGTGCCAGCAGCTTGATCTCGCTGGGACTAGCGGCAAATGGCTACACCTTC. It encodes CASSLISLGLAANGYTF.

The genes are TRBV7-3 and TRBJ2-5, with 7 bases matching TRBD2. Trimming removed 2 bases from V and 5 bases from J; junction bases left unmatched: 2. CDR1 SGHTA and CDR2 FQGTGA come from the germline V gene. This CDR3 is 13 amino acids long. CDR3: CASSLERGETQYF. The CDR3 DNA sequence: TGTGCCAGCAGCTTAGAGCGGGGCGAGACCCAGTACTTC.

This clone was observed once. This chain links TRBV19 with TRBJ1-5, with 7 bases matching TRBD1. This CDR3 region has 14 residues. With V trimmed by 3 bases and J by 3 bases, 2 bases remained unmatched. The germline CDR1 and CDR2 sequences are LNHDA and SQIVND (reference sequence). CDR3 region: CASSMGQNNQPQHF. CDR3 DNA sequence: TGTGCCAGTAGTATGGGACAGAACAATCAGCCCCAGCATTTT.

CDR3 amino acids: CASSDFRATYEQYF. Written as DNA, the CDR3 is TGTGCCAGCAGTGACTTCAGGGCCACCTACGAGCAGTACTTC. J is TRBJ2-7 and V is TRBV6-1, with D possibly TRBD1 on 5 matching bases. The CDR3 loop spans 14 amino acids. V lost 3 bases to trimming and J lost 2 bases, with 11 bases between them. Germline values: CDR1 MNHNS, CDR2 SASEGT.

J is TRBJ1-4 and V is TRBV19; TRBD1 might be the D (5 bases). Germline CDR1 reads LNHDA; CDR2 reads SQIVND (reference sequence). The V gene lost 5 bases and the J gene lost 8 bases, with 9 bases spanning the gap. The CDR3 is made up of 12 amino acids. The CDR3 reads CASSPQGEKLFF. As DNA, the CDR3 is TGTGCCAGTAGTCCGCAGGGAGAAAAACTGTTTTTT.

The J gene is TRBJ2-7, the V gene TRBV4-1; the match to TRBD2 covers 11 bases. J lost 3 bases, V lost 3 bases, and 4 bases had no gene match. There are 15 residues in the CDR3. The germline V gene encodes CDR1 MGHRA and CDR2 YSYEKL. CDR3 nucleotides: TGCGCCAGCAGCCAGGGACTAGCGGAGAACTACGAGCAGTACTTC. It translates to CASSQGLAENYEQYF.

The rearrangement joins TRBV30 to TRBJ2-5, with TRBD2 matching over 8 bases. The J call may be in error: the DNA end matches TRBJ2-7 better. This CDR3 has 14 residues. Germline V gene data show CDR1 as GTSNPN and CDR2 as SVGIG (reference sequence). The CDR3 region is CAWSAGGSLYEQYF. Written as DNA, the CDR3 is TGTGCCTGGAGCGCGGGGGGAAGCCTCTACGAGCAGTACTTC.

The chain joins TRBV6-1 to TRBJ1-2; possibly TRBD1 for D (6 bases). CDR1 MNHNS and CDR2 SASEGT come from the germline V gene. The CDR3 is 13 residues long. V was pared by 6 bases and J by 2 bases, with 10 bases between. CDR3 in amino acids: CASSPDSNYGYTF. The CDR3 DNA reads TGTGCCAGCAGCCCGGACAGCAACTATGGCTACACCTTC.

A single count supports this clone. The gene calls are TRBV14 and TRBJ2-5; D might be TRBD2 (5 bases). The V gene lost 4 bases and the J gene lost 7 bases, with 7 bases spanning the gap. Germline assignment: CDR1 SGHDN and CDR2 FVKESK. The CDR3 is 11 amino acids. In DNA form, the CDR3 reads TGTGCCAGCAGCCTCCGGGGGACCCAGTACTTC. This gives the protein CASSLRGTQYF.

V usage is TRBV13 and J usage is TRBJ2-7; TRBD2 might be the D (5 bases). Germline V lookup: CDR1 PRHDT, CDR2 FYEKMQ (reference sequence). The CDR3 loop spans 14 amino acids. V lost 1 base to trimming and J lost 0 bases, with 7 bases between them. The CDR3 DNA reads TGTGCCAGCAGCTTAGCGCGGGCCTCCTACGAGCAGTACTTC. It encodes CASSLARASYEQYF.

This clone appeared a single time. The chain has TRBV5-1 and TRBJ1-4; D is ambiguous. Trimming removed 2 bases from V and 0 bases from J, with 5 bases in between. The CDR3 contains 14 residues. Germline V lookup: CDR1 SGHRS, CDR2 YFSETQ. CDR3 amino acids: CASSFGTTNEKLFF. CDR3 sequence (DNA): TGCGCCAGCAGCTTCGGTACAACTAATGAAAAACTGTTTTTT.

The genes are TRBV2 and TRBJ2-1, with D perhaps matching TRBD1 (6 bases). Trimming cost V 6 bases and J 4 bases, with 19 bases left between them. Germline CDR1 reads SNHLY; CDR2 reads FYNNEI. This CDR3 contains 16 residues. The CDR3 is CASRVPPGVRYNEQFF. The CDR3 DNA follows: TGTGCCAGCAGAGTCCCACCAGGGGTTAGATACAATGAGCAGTTCTTC.

This clone was counted a few times. The CDR3: CASSQGLLGGETQYF. The CDR3 nucleotides read TGCGCCAGCAGCCAAGGACTTCTCGGGGGAGAGACCCAGTACTTC. The chain joins TRBV4-1 to TRBJ2-5; tentatively, D is TRBD2 (6 bases). CDR3 length: 15 amino acids. Trimming took off 1 base at V and 4 bases at J, with 13 bases between the two ends. Per germline, CDR1 MGHRA and CDR2 YSYEKL.

The V call is TRBV6-1, the J call TRBJ2-7, with TRBD1 identical over 8 bases. CDR3 length: 15 amino acids. CDR1 is MNHNS and CDR2 is SASEGT in the germline V gene. After removal of 8 bases from V and 2 bases from J, the junction contained 11 bases not matched to a gene. This CDR3 reads CASAEDRVPPYEQYF. CDR3 DNA: TGTGCCAGCGCCGAGGACAGGGTTCCACCCTACGAGCAGTACTTC.

The rearrangement links TRBV5-1 to TRBJ1-2, with a possible D match to TRBD1 (5 bases). Germline assignment: CDR1 SGHRS and CDR2 YFSETQ. The CDR3 is made up of 12 amino acids. Trimming cost V 4 bases and J 13 bases, with 17 bases left between them. This CDR3 is CASSAVQGFSTF. CDR3 in DNA: TGCGCCAGCAGCGCCGTTCAGGGATTCTCCACCTTC.